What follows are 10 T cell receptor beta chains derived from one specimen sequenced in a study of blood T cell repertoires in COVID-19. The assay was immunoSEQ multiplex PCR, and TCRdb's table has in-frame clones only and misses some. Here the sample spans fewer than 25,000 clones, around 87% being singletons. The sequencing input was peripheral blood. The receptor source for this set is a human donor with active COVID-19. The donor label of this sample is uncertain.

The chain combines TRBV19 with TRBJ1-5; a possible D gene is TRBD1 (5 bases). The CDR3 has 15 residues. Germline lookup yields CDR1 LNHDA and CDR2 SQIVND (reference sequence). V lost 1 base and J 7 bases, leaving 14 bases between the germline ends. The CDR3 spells CASSIGLQGRQPQHF. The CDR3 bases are TGTGCCAGTAGTATAGGCCTTCAGGGAAGGCAGCCCCAGCATTTT.

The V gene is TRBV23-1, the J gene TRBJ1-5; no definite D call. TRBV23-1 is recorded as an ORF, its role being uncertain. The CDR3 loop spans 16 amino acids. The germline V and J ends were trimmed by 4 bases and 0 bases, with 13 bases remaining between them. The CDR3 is CASSPPGRGSNQPQHF. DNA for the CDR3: TGCGCCAGCAGTCCCCCCGGCAGAGGTAGCAATCAGCCCCAGCATTTT.

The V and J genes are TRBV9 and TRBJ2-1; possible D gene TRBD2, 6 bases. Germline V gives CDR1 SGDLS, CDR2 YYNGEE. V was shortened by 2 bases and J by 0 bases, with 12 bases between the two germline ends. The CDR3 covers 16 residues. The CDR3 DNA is TGTGCCAGCAGCGTGCGCGGGGTGAGCTCCTACAATGAGCAGTTCTTC. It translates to CASSVRGVSSYNEQFF.

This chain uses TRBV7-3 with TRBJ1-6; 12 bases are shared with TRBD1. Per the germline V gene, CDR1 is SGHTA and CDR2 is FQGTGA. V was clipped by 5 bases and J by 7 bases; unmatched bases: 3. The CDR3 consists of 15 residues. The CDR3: CASSAGTGGNSPLHF. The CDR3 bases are TGTGCCAGCAGCGCCGGGACAGGGGGCAATTCACCCCTCCACTTT. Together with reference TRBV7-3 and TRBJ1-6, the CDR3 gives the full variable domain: GAGVSQTPSNKVTEKGKYVELRCDPISGHTALYWYRQSLGQGPEFLIYFQGTGAADDSGLPNDRFFAVRPEGSVSTLKIQRTERGDSAVYLCASSAGTGGNSPLHFGNGTRLTVT.

The CDR3 DNA reads as TGCGCCAGCAGCCGGGACAGGGCAAGCTCTGGAAACACCATATATTTT. Translation gives CASSRDRASSGNTIYF. The chain joins TRBV4-3 to TRBJ1-3; 9 bases agree with TRBD1. The V gene end was trimmed by 4 bases and the J gene end by 0 bases; junction bases not matched to a gene: 4. CDR3 length: 16 residues. CDR1 LGHNA and CDR2 YSLEER come from the germline V gene.

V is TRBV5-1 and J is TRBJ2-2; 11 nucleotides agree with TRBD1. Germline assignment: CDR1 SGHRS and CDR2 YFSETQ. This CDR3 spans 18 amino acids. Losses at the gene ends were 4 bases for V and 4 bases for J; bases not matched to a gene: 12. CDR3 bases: TGCGCCAGCAGCGGGCAGGACAGGGGGCATTTAGGCACCGGGGAGCTGTTTTTT. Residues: CASSGQDRGHLGTGELFF.

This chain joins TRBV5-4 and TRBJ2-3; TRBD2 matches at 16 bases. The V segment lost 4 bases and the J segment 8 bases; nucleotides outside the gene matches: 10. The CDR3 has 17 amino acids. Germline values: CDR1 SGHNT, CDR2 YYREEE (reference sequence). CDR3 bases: TGTGCCAGCAGCCCGGGGACTAGCGGGAGGGACAAGGGTACGCAGTATTTT. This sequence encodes CASSPGTSGRDKGTQYF.

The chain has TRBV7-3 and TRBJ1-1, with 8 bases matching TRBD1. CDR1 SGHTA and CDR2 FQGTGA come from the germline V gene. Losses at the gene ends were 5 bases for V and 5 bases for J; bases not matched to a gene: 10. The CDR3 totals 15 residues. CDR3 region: CASSRNVGQGTEAFF. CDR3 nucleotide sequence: TGTGCCAGCAGCCGAAACGTAGGACAGGGAACTGAAGCTTTCTTT.

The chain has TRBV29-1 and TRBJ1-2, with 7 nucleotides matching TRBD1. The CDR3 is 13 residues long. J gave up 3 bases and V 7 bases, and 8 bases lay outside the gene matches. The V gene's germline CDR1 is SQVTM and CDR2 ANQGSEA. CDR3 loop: CSASGQTDYGYTF. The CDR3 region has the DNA TGCAGCGCCTCGGGACAGACAGACTATGGCTACACCTTC.

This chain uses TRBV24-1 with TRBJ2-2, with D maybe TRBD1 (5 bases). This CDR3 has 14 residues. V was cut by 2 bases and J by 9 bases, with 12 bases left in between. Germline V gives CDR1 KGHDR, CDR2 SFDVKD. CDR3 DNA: TGTGCCACCAGTGATTCCAGGGTGTCCTGGGAGCTGTTTTTT. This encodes CATSDSRVSWELFF.